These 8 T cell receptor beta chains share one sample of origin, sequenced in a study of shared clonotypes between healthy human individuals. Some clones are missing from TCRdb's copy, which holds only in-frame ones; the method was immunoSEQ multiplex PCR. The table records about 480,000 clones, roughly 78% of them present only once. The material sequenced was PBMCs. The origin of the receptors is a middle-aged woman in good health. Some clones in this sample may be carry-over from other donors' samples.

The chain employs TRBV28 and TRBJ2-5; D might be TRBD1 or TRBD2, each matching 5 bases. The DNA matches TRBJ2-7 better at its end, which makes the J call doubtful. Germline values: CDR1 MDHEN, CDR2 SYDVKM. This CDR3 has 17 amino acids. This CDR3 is CASSGHDPGRRYYEQYF. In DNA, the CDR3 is TGTGCCAGCAGTGGACACGATCCGGGACGCCGGTACTACGAGCAGTACTTC.

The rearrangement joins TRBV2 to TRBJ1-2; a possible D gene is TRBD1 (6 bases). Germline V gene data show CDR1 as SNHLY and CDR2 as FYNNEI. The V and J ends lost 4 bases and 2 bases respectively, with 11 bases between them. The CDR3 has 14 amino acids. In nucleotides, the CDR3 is TGTGCCAGCAGTGCGCCCGGGACAAACTATGGCTACACCTTC. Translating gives CASSAPGTNYGYTF.

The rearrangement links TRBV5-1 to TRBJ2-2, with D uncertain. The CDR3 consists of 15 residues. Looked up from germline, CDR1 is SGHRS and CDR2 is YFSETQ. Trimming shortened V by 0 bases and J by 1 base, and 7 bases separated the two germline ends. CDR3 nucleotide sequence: TGCGCCAGCAGCTTGGAAGTGGGGAACACCGGGGAGCTGTTTTTT. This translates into CASSLEVGNTGELFF.

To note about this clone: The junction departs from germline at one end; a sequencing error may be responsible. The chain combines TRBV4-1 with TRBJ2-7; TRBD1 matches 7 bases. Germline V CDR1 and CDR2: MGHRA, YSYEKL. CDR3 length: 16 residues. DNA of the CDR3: TGCGCCAGCAGACAAGGACAGGTTGGGGGCCCCTACGAGCAGTACTTC. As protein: CASRQGQVGGPYEQYF.

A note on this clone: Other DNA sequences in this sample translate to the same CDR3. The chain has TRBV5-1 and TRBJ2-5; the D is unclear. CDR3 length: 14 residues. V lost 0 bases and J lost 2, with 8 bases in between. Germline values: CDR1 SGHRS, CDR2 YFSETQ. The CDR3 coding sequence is TGCGCCAGCAGCTTGGGGCCCAGTCAAGAGACCCAGTACTTC. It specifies CASSLGPSQETQYF. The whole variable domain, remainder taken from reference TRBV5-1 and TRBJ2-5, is KAGVTQTPRYLIKTRGQQVTLSCSPISGHRSVSWYQQTPGQGLQFLFEYFSETQRNKGNFPGRFSGRQFSNSRSEMNVSTLELGDSALYLCASSLGPSQETQYFGPGTRLLVL.

The CDR3 is CASQRTVSNTGELFF. DNA for the CDR3: TGCGCCAGCCAAAGGACAGTTTCGAACACCGGGGAGCTGTTTTTT. V is TRBV5-1 and J is TRBJ2-2, with D perhaps matching TRBD1 (6 bases). Trimming stripped 7 bases from V and 0 bases from J, with 13 bases between. This CDR3 is 15 amino acids long. The V gene's germline CDR1 is SGHRS and CDR2 YFSETQ.

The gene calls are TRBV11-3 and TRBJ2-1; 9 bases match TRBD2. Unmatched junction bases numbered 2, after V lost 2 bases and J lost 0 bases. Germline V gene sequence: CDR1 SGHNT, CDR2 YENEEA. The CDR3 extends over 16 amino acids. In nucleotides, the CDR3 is TGTGCCAGCAGCTTACGGCGGGAGGGCTCCTACAATGAGCAGTTCTTC. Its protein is CASSLRREGSYNEQFF.

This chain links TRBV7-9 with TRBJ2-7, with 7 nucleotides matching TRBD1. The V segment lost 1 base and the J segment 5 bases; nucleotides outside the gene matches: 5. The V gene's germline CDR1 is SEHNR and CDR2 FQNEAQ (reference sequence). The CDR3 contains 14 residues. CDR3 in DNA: TGTGCCAGCAGCTTAGGACAGGGCGTCAACGAGCAGTACTTC. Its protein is CASSLGQGVNEQYF.